The 25 T cell receptor beta chains below come from one sample, sequenced in a study of cytomegalovirus exposure and HLA in healthy donors. Use of 60 Vbeta and 13 Jbeta primers characterized the PCR. Sequencing used immunoSEQ multiplex PCR; TCRdb keeps in-frame clones, though not all of them. This sample has about 120,000 clones, with 75% found just once. Sequences were obtained from PBMCs. The receptor set was obtained from a woman aged 40-49 years in good health and CMV-seropositive.

This rearrangement joins TRBV30 to TRBJ1-1; TRBD1 might be the D (6 bases). This CDR3 spans 16 amino acids. CDR1 and CDR2 from the germline V gene are GTSNPN and SVGIG (reference sequence). Trimming removed 1 base at V and 1 base at J, with 16 bases between. The CDR3 spells CAWSGGAQGQNTEAFF. In DNA, the CDR3 is TGTGCCTGGAGTGGCGGCGCACAGGGTCAGAACACTGAAGCTTTCTTT.

V gene TRBV7-9 combines with J gene TRBJ1-1, with 10 bases identical to TRBD1. The CDR3 is 15 amino acids. The germline V gene encodes CDR1 SEHNR and CDR2 FQNEAQ (reference sequence). V shed 6 bases and J 7 bases; nucleotides not matched to a gene: 11. CDR3: CASSLTGGVGNEAFF. The DNA of the CDR3 is TGTGCCAGCAGTTTGACAGGGGGCGTAGGGAATGAAGCTTTCTTT. Full variable domain (rest looked up from reference TRBV7-9 and TRBJ1-1): DTGVSQNPRHKITKRGQNVTFRCDPISEHNRLYWYRQTLGQGPEFLTYFQNEAQLEKSRLLSDRFSAERPKGSFSTLEIQRTEQGDSAMYLCASSLTGGVGNEAFFGQGTRLTVV.

Only a few counts were recorded for this clone. The rearrangement uses TRBV27 and TRBJ2-1; 14 bases align to TRBD2. The germline gives CDR1 MNHEY, CDR2 SMNVEV (reference sequence). The CDR3 consists of 19 residues. The junction had 15 bases not matched to a gene; V was cut back by 5 bases and J by 6 bases. The CDR3 loop is CASSQLGLAGGGGSNEQFF. In DNA, the CDR3 is TGTGCCAGCAGTCAACTTGGACTAGCGGGAGGAGGGGGTAGCAATGAGCAGTTCTTC.

The CDR3 protein is CATSTGGHYEQYF. The CDR3 DNA sequence: TGTGCCACTTCGACAGGGGGTCACTACGAGCAGTACTTC. The chain couples TRBV6-5 to TRBJ2-7; 9 bases are a match to TRBD1. This CDR3 is built from 13 residues. V was clipped by 10 bases and J by 3 bases; unmatched bases: 7. The germline V gene has CDR1 MNHEY and CDR2 SVGAGI.

The gene calls are TRBV4-3 and TRBJ1-3; tentatively, D is TRBD1 (5 bases). Germline CDR1 reads LGHNA; CDR2 reads YSLEER. Trimming took 0 bases from V and 4 from J, leaving 13 bases between them. The CDR3 runs 16 residues. The CDR3 DNA is TGCGCCAGCAGCCAAGACCGTGGGCAGGGAGGAAACACCATATATTTT. As protein: CASSQDRGQGGNTIYF.

In DNA form, the CDR3 reads TGTGCCAGCAGCGTAGAGGGGGAATTGAATTCACCCCTCCACTTT. Translated, it gives CASSVEGELNSPLHF. This rearrangement joins TRBV9 to TRBJ1-6, with D possibly being TRBD1 (6 bases). CDR1 and CDR2 (germline): SGDLS, YYNGEE. This CDR3 region has 15 residues. The germline V and J ends were trimmed by 0 bases and 7 bases, with 11 bases remaining between them.

The chain recombines TRBV7-6 with TRBJ2-6; the match to TRBD1 covers 8 bases. V lost 4 bases, J lost 2 bases, and 1 base stayed unmatched. Germline V gene data show CDR1 as SGHVS and CDR2 as FNYEAQ. CDR3 size: 15 residues. CDR3 DNA: TGTGCCAGCAGCTGGACAGGGACTGGGGCCAACGTCCTGACTTTC. Its translation: CASSWTGTGANVLTF.

This clone appeared once. V usage is TRBV7-8 and J usage is TRBJ1-2; 7 bases agree with TRBD1. Germline V gene sequence: CDR1 SGHVS, CDR2 FQNEAQ. The V and J ends lost 4 bases and 2 bases, in that order; junction bases with no gene match: 4. This CDR3 is built from 14 residues. CDR3 DNA: TGTGCCAGCAGCTGGGGACAGTCAAACTATGGCTACACCTTC. Its protein is CASSWGQSNYGYTF.

The chain employs TRBV7-8 and TRBJ1-3; D is uncertain. Germline V gene data show CDR1 as SGHVS and CDR2 as FQNEAQ. The CDR3 runs to 17 residues. V was trimmed by 1 base and J by 3 bases, leaving 16 bases between them. The CDR3 loop reads CASSLERGEFIGNTIYF. The CDR3 region has the DNA TGTGCCAGCAGCTTAGAACGCGGGGAGTTTATTGGAAACACCATATATTTT.

This chain joins TRBV2 and TRBJ1-6; 10 bases fit TRBD1. Germline values: CDR1 SNHLY, CDR2 FYNNEI. The CDR3 length is 13 residues. Germline trimming cut 8 bases from V and 6 bases from J; bases unmatched to any gene: 1. The CDR3 DNA follows: TGTGCCAGCCGGGACAGGGGTAATTCACCCCTCCACTTT. Translated, it gives CASRDRGNSPLHF.

The chain uses TRBV6-5 and TRBJ1-2, with D maybe TRBD1 (5 bases). The germline CDR1 and CDR2 sequences are MNHEY and SVGAGI. CDR3 length: 13 residues. With 5 bases removed from V and 8 bases from J, the gap between germline ends came to 15 bases. The CDR3 region has the DNA TGTGCCAGCAGTCTGTCGAGGACATACGGCTACACCTTC. This translates into CASSLSRTYGYTF.

This rearrangement joins TRBV4-2 to TRBJ1-2, with TRBD1 matching 7 bases. The CDR3 loop spans 14 amino acids. V lost 6 bases to trimming and J lost 2 bases; unmatched junction nucleotides: 6. Germline lookup yields CDR1 LGHNA and CDR2 YNFKEQ. The CDR3 protein is CASRRTGENYGYTF. DNA for the CDR3: TGTGCCAGCAGAAGGACAGGAGAGAACTATGGCTACACCTTC.

A single count supports this clone. The chain links TRBV4-3 to TRBJ2-3, with 11 nucleotides matching TRBD2. Germline trimming cut 2 bases from V and 11 bases from J; bases unmatched to any gene: 3. CDR1 is LGHNA and CDR2 is YSLEER in the germline V gene. The CDR3 totals 13 residues. CDR3 residues: CASSQKTSGKQYF. The DNA of the CDR3 is TGCGCCAGCAGCCAAAAGACTAGCGGGAAGCAGTATTTT.

This clone appeared a few times. This chain joins TRBV5-1 and TRBJ1-1; 9 bases agree with TRBD1. Germline-derived CDR1 and CDR2 are SGHRS and YFSETQ. This CDR3 contains 13 residues. J lost 4 bases, V lost 6 bases, and 4 bases had no gene match. CDR3 amino acids: CASNRGPSTEAFF. For the CDR3, the DNA is TGCGCCAGCAACAGGGGGCCTAGCACTGAAGCTTTCTTT.

This chain connects TRBV19 to TRBJ1-5; D possibly corresponds to TRBD1 (5 bases). Germline values: CDR1 LNHDA, CDR2 SQIVND (reference sequence). The CDR3 loop spans 14 amino acids. The V end was cut by 2 bases, the J end by 4 bases, with 9 bases between. The CDR3 here is CASSISDSNQPQHF. DNA for the CDR3: TGTGCCAGTAGTATAAGCGACAGTAATCAGCCCCAGCATTTT.

This chain connects TRBV5-1 to TRBJ2-1; TRBD2 is a possible D gene (6 bases). Trimming pared 3 bases from V and 7 bases from J, leaving 23 bases between. CDR1 and CDR2 from the germline V gene are SGHRS and YFSETQ. The CDR3 sequence is 17 residues long. The CDR3 nucleotides read TGCGCCAGCAGCTCGCGGGACGGGACGACCTTTTCAAATGAGCAGTTCTTC. This codes for CASSSRDGTTFSNEQFF.

The chain combines TRBV2 with TRBJ2-1; no clear D gene. Germline values: CDR1 SNHLY, CDR2 FYNNEI. The CDR3 runs to 11 residues. The germline V and J ends were trimmed by 3 bases and 9 bases, with 6 bases remaining between them. The CDR3 DNA is TGTGCCAGCAGTGATTATAGTGAGCAGTTCTTC. Translated, it gives CASSDYSEQFF. The full variable domain, its missing parts supplied by reference TRBV2 and TRBJ2-1, is EPEVTQTPSHQVTQMGQEVILRCVPISNHLYFYWYRQILGQKVEFLVSFYNNEISEKSEIFDDQFSVERPDGSNFTLKIRSTKLEDSAMYFCASSDYSEQFFGPGTRLTVL.

This chain uses TRBV10-3 with TRBJ2-2, with 8 positions matching TRBD1. Germline V lookup: CDR1 ENHRY, CDR2 SYGVKD. V was pared by 4 bases and J by 4 bases, with 2 bases of the junction left unmatched. There are 14 residues in the CDR3. The CDR3 protein is CAISGGTGTGELFF. The CDR3 nucleotides are TGTGCCATCAGTGGGGGGACAGGCACCGGGGAGCTGTTTTTT.

With regard to this clone: Here the CDR3 omits its conserved ending phenylalanine or tryptophan, so a read error is the likely source. No DNA is shown, since the ends of the CDR3 on it are uncertain; the CDR3 is the one TCRdb lists. This chain connects TRBV5-8 to TRBJ1-2; TRBD1, the table's D call, was not compared with the DNA. The CDR3 length equals 9 residues, ends included. Per the germline V gene, CDR1 is SGHTS and CDR2 is YDEGEE. The CDR3 region is CASSPGGLS.

In this sample, this clone turned up once. The genes are TRBV9 and TRBJ1-4; 9 bases fit TRBD1. CDR3 length equals 15 residues. Looked up from germline, CDR1 is SGDLS and CDR2 is YYNGEE. Trimming removed 0 bases from V and 7 bases from J; junction bases left unmatched: 4. DNA for the CDR3: TGTGCCAGCAGCGTAGGGGGACAGGGTGGTGAAAAACTGTTTTTT. Translation: CASSVGGQGGEKLFF.

The chain links TRBV5-4 to TRBJ2-2; D ambiguous. CDR1 and CDR2 (germline): SGHNT, YYREEE (reference sequence). V was pared by 4 bases and J by 7 bases, with 14 bases between. The CDR3 contains 14 residues. In DNA form, the CDR3 reads TGTGCCAGCAGCATCCCCCCCCAAAACGGGGAGCTGTTTTTT. Translation gives CASSIPPQNGELFF. Full variable domain (rest looked up from reference TRBV5-4 and TRBJ2-2): ETGVTQSPTHLIKTRGQQVTLRCSSQSGHNTVSWYQQALGQGPQFIFQYYREEENGRGNFPPRFSGLQFPNYSSELNVNALELDDSALYLCASSIPPQNGELFFGEGSRLTVL.

This rearrangement joins TRBV27 to TRBJ1-5, with a possible D match to TRBD1 (5 bases). Trimming removed 5 bases at V and 5 bases at J, with 13 bases between. In germline, CDR1 is MNHEY, CDR2 SMNVEV (reference sequence). The CDR3 runs 14 residues. The CDR3 bases are TGTGCCAGCAGTATTCGACAGTTTTATCAGCCCCAGCATTTT. Translating gives CASSIRQFYQPQHF.

The CDR3 sequence is CASSLTGGETDTQYF. The CDR3 nucleotides are TGTGCCAGCAGCTTAACAGGAGGGGAGACAGATACGCAGTATTTT. The V call is TRBV7-9, the J call TRBJ2-3; TRBD2 might be the D (6 bases). The ends were cut back, 2 bases at V and 3 bases at J, with 12 bases in the middle. Per the germline V gene, CDR1 is SEHNR and CDR2 is FQNEAQ (reference sequence). The CDR3 consists of 15 residues.

This clone appeared a few times. Written as DNA, the CDR3 is TGTGCCAGCAGCTCGGACAGGGGGCGCAATGAGCAGTTCTTC. This codes for CASSSDRGRNEQFF. The chain is built from TRBV5-6 and TRBJ2-1; 11 bases line up with TRBD1. The CDR3 runs 14 residues. V shed 3 bases, J shed 6 bases, and the junction held 2 bases outside the gene matches. CDR1 and CDR2 (germline): SGHDT, YYEEEE.

This clone was detected only a few times. This chain joins TRBV7-2 and TRBJ2-5; no firm D call. This CDR3 region has 15 residues. CDR1 is SGHTA, CDR2 FQGNSA, per germline. Trimming took off 0 bases at V and 2 bases at J, with 10 bases between the two ends. The CDR3 reads CASSLAQTVQETQYF. As DNA, the CDR3 is TGTGCCAGCAGCTTAGCGCAAACTGTTCAAGAGACCCAGTACTTC.